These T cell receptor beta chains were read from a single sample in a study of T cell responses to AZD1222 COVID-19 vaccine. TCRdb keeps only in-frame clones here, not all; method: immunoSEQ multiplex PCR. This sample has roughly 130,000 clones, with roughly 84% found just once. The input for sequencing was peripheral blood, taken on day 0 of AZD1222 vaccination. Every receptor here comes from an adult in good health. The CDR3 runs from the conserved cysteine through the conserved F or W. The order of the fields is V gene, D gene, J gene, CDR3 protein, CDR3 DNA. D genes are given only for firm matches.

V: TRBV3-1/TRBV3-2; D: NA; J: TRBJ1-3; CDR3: CASSPAGDTIYF; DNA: TGTGCCAGCAGCCCAGCCGGGGACACCATATATTTT
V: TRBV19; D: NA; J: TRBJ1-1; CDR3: CASSPMVNTEAFF; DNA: TGTGCCAGTAGCCCCATGGTGAACACTGAAGCTTTCTTT
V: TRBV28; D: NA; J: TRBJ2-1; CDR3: CASTLTVPNEQFF; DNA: TGTGCCAGCACCCTGACAGTCCCGAATGAGCAGTTCTTC
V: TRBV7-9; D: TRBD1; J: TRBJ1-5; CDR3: CASSHRGGQPQHF; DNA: TGTGCCAGCAGCCACAGGGGTGGTCAGCCCCAGCATTTT
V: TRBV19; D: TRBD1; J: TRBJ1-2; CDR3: CASSAYRGGGYGYTF; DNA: TGTGCCAGTAGTGCCTACCGAGGGGGCGGCTATGGCTACACCTTC
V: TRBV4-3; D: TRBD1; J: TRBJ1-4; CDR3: CASGTDRGLGEKLFF; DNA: TGCGCCAGCGGCACGGACAGGGGGCTTGGTGAAAAACTGTTTTTT
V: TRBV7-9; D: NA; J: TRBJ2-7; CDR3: CASSLWSAEQYF; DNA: TGTGCCAGCAGCTTATGGTCCGCGGAGCAGTACTTC
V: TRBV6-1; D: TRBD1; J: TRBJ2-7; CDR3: CASSESRGQGYEQYF; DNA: TGTGCCAGCAGTGAATCCCGAGGACAGGGTTACGAGCAGTACTTC
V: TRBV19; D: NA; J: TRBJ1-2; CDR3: CASSVGRLGYTF; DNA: TGTGCCAGTAGTGTAGGGCGTCTTGGCTACACCTTC
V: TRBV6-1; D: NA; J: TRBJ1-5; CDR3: CASSEERGSGQPQHF; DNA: TGTGCCAGCAGTGAAGAGAGGGGGTCGGGTCAGCCCCAGCATTTT
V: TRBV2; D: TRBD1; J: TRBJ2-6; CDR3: CASSSTQGAYGANVLTF; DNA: TGTGCCAGCAGTTCCACCCAGGGGGCGTATGGGGCCAACGTCCTGACTTTC
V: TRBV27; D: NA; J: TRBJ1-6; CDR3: CASSGGRVDRYNSPLHF; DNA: TGTGCCAGCAGCGGGGGTCGAGTTGACAGATATAATTCACCCCTCCACTTT
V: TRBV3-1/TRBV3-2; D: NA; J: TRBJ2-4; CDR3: CASSQAADLENIQYF; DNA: TGTGCCAGCAGCCAGGCGGCGGATTTGGAAAACATTCAGTACTTC
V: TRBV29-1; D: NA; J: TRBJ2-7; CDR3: CSVAGTGSYEQYF; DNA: TGCAGCGTTGCCGGGACGGGATCCTACGAGCAGTACTTC
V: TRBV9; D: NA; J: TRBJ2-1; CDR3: CASTSGNNNEQFF; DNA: TGTGCCAGCACTTCCGGGAACAACAATGAGCAGTTCTTC
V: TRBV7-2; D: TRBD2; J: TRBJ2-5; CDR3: CASSQTPGGQKTQYF; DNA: TGTGCCAGCAGTCAAACCCCGGGGGGTCAGAAGACCCAGTACTTC
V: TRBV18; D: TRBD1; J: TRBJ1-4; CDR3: CASSTRQGALDEKLFF; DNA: TGTGCCAGCTCAACACGACAGGGGGCCTTGGATGAAAAACTGTTTTTT
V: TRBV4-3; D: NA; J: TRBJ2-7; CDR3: CASSHDQGYEQYF; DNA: TGCGCCAGCAGCCATGATCAAGGGTACGAGCAGTACTTC
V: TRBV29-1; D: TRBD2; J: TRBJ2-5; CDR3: CSVDGLAETQYF; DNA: TGCAGCGTTGATGGACTAGCGGAGACCCAGTACTTC
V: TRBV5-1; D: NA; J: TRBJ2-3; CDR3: CASSLGMVASDTQYF; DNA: TGCGCCAGCAGCTTGGGGATGGTAGCGTCAGATACGCAGTATTTT
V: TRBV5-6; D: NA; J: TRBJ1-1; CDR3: CASSPRLPGGGRAFF; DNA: TGTGCCAGCAGCCCCCGGTTACCCGGGGGGGGCAGGGCTTTCTTT
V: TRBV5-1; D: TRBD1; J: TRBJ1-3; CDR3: CASSLDGTGAGNTIYF; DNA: TGCGCCAGCAGCTTGGACGGGACAGGGGCTGGAAACACCATATATTTT